This T cell receptor beta chain was recovered during a study of cytomegalovirus exposure and HLA in healthy donors. Study-level results: Per a prior analysis, the majority of TCR beta V segments were productive roughly 87% or roughly 30% of the time. Prediction of most subjects' HLA-A and HLA-B alleles by TCR beta sequences was reportedly accurate.

For this clone: What it binds is unknown.

This CDR3 comprises 14 residues. Germline V gene lookup returns CDR1 WNHNN and CDR2 SYGVQD (reference sequence). Trimming cost V 6 bases and J 4 bases; bases outside gene matches: 2. The PCR employed 60 Vbeta primers together with 13 Jbeta primers. In the original analysis: The count from a later analysis was about 80 million unique TCR beta chains, about 9.9 million of them shared. Profiled with immunoSEQ multiplex PCR; TCRdb holds only in-frame clones, not every one. That table furnishes V, J and clone size, whereas the DNA furnished D and trimming. The data show 150,000 to 200,000 clones, approximately 77% seen once.

The sequenced material came from PBMCs. This TCR derives from a man aged 45-65 years in good health and CMV-seropositive. The V gene is TRBV10-1, the J gene TRBJ2-2, with 10 bases that match TRBD2. The CDR3 protein is CASRTSGSTGELFF. The DNA for the CDR3 is TGCGCCAGCAGGACTAGCGGGTCCACCGGGGAGCTGTTTTTT.